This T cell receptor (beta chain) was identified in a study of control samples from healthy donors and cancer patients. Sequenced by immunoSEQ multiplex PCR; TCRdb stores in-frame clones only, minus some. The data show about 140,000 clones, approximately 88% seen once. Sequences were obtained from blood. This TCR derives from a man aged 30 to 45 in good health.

The CDR3 here is CASRRQGGGELFF. As DNA, the CDR3 is TGTGCCAGCAGGAGACAGGGCGGCGGGGAGCTGTTTTTT. The V gene is TRBV6-5, the J gene TRBJ2-2; 7 nucleotides agree with TRBD1. The CDR3 runs 13 residues. Germline V gives CDR1 MNHEY, CDR2 SVGAGI. V shed 6 bases, J shed 7 bases, and the junction held 5 bases outside the gene matches.